The clone carrying this T cell receptor (beta chain) has ten or more counts. This sample stems from a study of metastatic and nonmetastatic thyroid tumors. Study as a whole: Across blood and tumor or nodule tissue, repertoires from malignant and benign thyroid patients were compared with one another.

TCRdb ran MiXCR on the PCR reads. Of approximately 30,000 clones detected, over 15% appear once; the ten largest clones hold 6.9%. Before thyroid surgery, none of the patients had received any treatment. CDR1 is SGHNT, CDR2 YENEEA, per germline. Trimming took off 2 bases at V and 2 bases at J, with 13 bases between the two ends. The CDR3 is made up of 15 amino acids. The receptor's source is a female donor with papillary thyroid cancer or a benign thyroid nodule (not recorded which). Some clones in this sample may be carry-over from other donors' samples. Sequencing was done on a sample of blood. J is TRBJ2-7 and V is TRBV11-3; no definite D call. The DNA of the CDR3 is TGTGCCAGCAGCTTAACAGACCGAAAAACCTACGAGCAGTACTTC. Translating gives CASSLTDRKTYEQYF.